These T cell receptor beta chains were read from a single sample in a study of cytomegalovirus exposure and HLA in healthy donors. Measured with immunoSEQ multiplex PCR; TCRdb has only the in-frame clones, and not every one. The sample records 95,000 to 110,000 clones, around 77% being singletons. Sequences were obtained from PBMCs. These receptors were obtained from a man between 18 and 35 years old in good health and CMV-seronegative. Both conserved end residues are trimmed from each CDR3. The order of the fields is J gene, clone size, V gene, CDR3 protein. Clone size appears in some rows only: once, few, many, or a class for an expanded clone.

TRBJ1-2	-	TRBV2	ASSDTTVSYGYT
TRBJ2-5	once	TRBV15	ATSTPLGPRQGGATQY
TRBJ2-7	few	TRBV6-6	ASSYPPTGISYEQY
TRBJ2-1	-	TRBV10-3	AIRPGTGVNEQF
TRBJ1-1	-	TRBV5-1	ASSLAGRGKGRTEAF
TRBJ2-7	-	TRBV7-3	ASSLYPPNYKAGYEQY
TRBJ1-2	-	TRBV6-1	ASSEANRWYGYT
TRBJ2-1	-	TRBV5-1	ASSLVAGGLNEQF
TRBJ2-7	few	TRBV5-1	ASSYDSYPYEQY
TRBJ2-3	-	TRBV5-1	ASSLGLSGRSTDTQY
TRBJ2-1	-	TRBV27	ASSLKGQRLWF
TRBJ1-2	-	TRBV5-6	ASSGGFAYGYP
TRBJ2-7	-	TRBV11-2	ASTKVGGASYEQY
TRBJ2-3	-	TRBV6-5	ASSRQTWDTQY
TRBJ1-2	-	TRBV9	ASSGRGAGGNYGYT
TRBJ1-6	-	TRBV5-1	ASSLAQQGGTISSPLH
TRBJ1-1	few	TRBV9	ASSSTANTEAF
TRBJ2-7	-	TRBV19	ASRDGAYEQY
TRBJ1-1	-	TRBV4-1	ASSQGGRLVANTEAF
TRBJ2-2	-	TRBV4-2	ASSQDLTGGRTGELF
TRBJ2-3	-	TRBV18	ASSPEASGYTQY
TRBJ1-3	once	TRBV6-6	ASVPRAANTIY
TRBJ2-5	-	TRBV7-9	ASSFRQGRREETQY
TRBJ2-1	-	TRBV2	AGTGDYNEQF